This T cell receptor (beta chain) was documented in a study of cytomegalovirus exposure and HLA in healthy donors. About the research overall: Earlier, approximately 190 million T cells were analyzed, and fewer than 120 million unique TCR beta sequences were found among them.

It was with 60 Vbeta and 13 Jbeta primers that the PCR ran. The protocol was immunoSEQ multiplex PCR, while the TCRdb copy is restricted to in-frame clones and leaves out a portion. The data hold 150,000 to 200,000 clones, with 70% to 80% observed a single time. V lost 6 bases and J 5 bases, leaving 9 bases between the germline ends. In germline, CDR1 is SNHLY, CDR2 FYNNEI. The CDR3 has 12 amino acids. Whole-study findings and limits: Sequencing probably produced one cluster of sequence variants that were highly shared. Earlier analysis yielded a pattern in which most TCR beta V segments were productive about 87% or about 30% of the time. Presence/absence analyses treated sequencing depth as roughly uniform across donors.

Of note for this clone: The antigen is undetermined.

This clonotype originated in a woman aged 25 to 39 in good health and CMV-seropositive. V gene TRBV2 combines with J gene TRBJ2-3, with D possibly being TRBD1 (6 bases). The sequenced sample was PBMCs. The CDR3 DNA reads TGTGCCAGCAGGGAGGACAGAGATACGCAGTATTTT. As protein: CASREDRDTQYF.